The entry below gives a single TCR beta chain sequence along with its context. This entry belongs to a study of blood T cell repertoires in COVID-19. Clones were read by immunoSEQ multiplex PCR, and TCRdb kept only the in-frame ones, dropping some. The sample lists 250,000 to 300,000 clones, approximately 90% seen once, with 0.9% to 1% in the top ten. V lost 3 bases, J lost 0 bases, and 8 bases lay in between. The CDR3 is 14 residues long. Material for sequencing was peripheral blood. The chain couples TRBV23-1 to TRBJ1-1; possible D gene TRBD1, 6 bases. TRBV23-1 qualifies as an ORF whose function is uncertain. The clonotype originates from a woman in her thirties or forties who had recovered from COVID-19. The CDR3 loop reads CASSQGAMNTEAFF. CDR3 nucleotides: TGCGCCAGCAGTCAGGGGGCAATGAACACTGAAGCTTTCTTT.